These T cell receptor beta chains were read from a single sample in a study of blood T cells in healthy people across ages. MiXCR was run by TCRdb on the 5' RACE reads, yielding one entry per CDR3 protein. Among 780,000 or so distinct CDR3 sequences listed, about 55% were seen once. The sample was blood. The receptor source for this set is an older man in good health. CDR3s include the opening cysteine and the closing phenylalanine or tryptophan. Fields, in order: CDR3 protein, CDR3 DNA, clone size, V gene, J gene, D gene. A D gene is named only where the DNA matches it firmly. Size is stated for part of the rows, as once, few or many counts, or as a class when the clone is expanded.

CATSPAFSNEQFF,TGTGCCACCAGTCCGGCCTTCAGCAATGAGCAGTTCTTC,NA,TRBV15,TRBJ2-1,NA
CASSLWDRVQGTQYF,TGCGCCAGCAGCTTATGGGACAGGGTACAGGGTACGCAGTATTTT,NA,TRBV5-1,TRBJ2-3,TRBD1
CASSFPLTGELFF,TGTGCCAGCAGTTTTCCCTTAACCGGGGAGCTGTTTTTT,NA,TRBV12-3/TRBV12-4,TRBJ2-2,NA
CASILGSNTGELFF,TGTGCCAGCATATTAGGAAGTAACACCGGGGAGCTGTTTTTT,NA,TRBV6-2/TRBV6-3,TRBJ2-2,NA
CATSRDRSRGEQFF,TGTGCCACCAGCAGAGATAGGTCCCGGGGGGAGCAGTTCTTC,many,TRBV15,TRBJ2-1,NA
CASRLLGTANEKLFF,TGTGCCAGCAGGCTACTCGGGACAGCTAATGAAAAACTGTTTTTT,few,TRBV6-5,TRBJ1-4,TRBD1
CASSLWGTSGFYNEQFF,TGTGCCAGCAGCTTATGGGGGACTAGCGGTTTCTACAATGAGCAGTTCTTC,NA,TRBV7-9,TRBJ2-1,TRBD2
CASSLGFRDRGYGYTF,TGTGCCAGCAGCTTAGGGTTCCGGGACAGGGGCTATGGCTACACCTTC,NA,TRBV7-2,TRBJ1-2,TRBD1
CASSLVMGNYEQYF,TGCGCCAGCAGCTTGGTGATGGGGAACTACGAGCAGTACTTC,NA,TRBV5-1,TRBJ2-7,NA
CASSSSRPSYNEQFF,TGTGCCAGCAGCTCCTCTCGACCCAGCTACAATGAGCAGTTCTTC,NA,TRBV7-9,TRBJ2-1,NA
CASRGLAVNEQFF,TGTGCCAGCAGAGGACTAGCAGTCAATGAGCAGTTCTTC,NA,TRBV7-6,TRBJ2-1,TRBD2
CASSLDLQSNEQYF,TGTGCCAGCAGCTTAGACCTGCAATCCAACGAGCAGTACTTC,few,TRBV7-2,TRBJ2-7,NA
CASSQDVSFYEQYF,TGTGCCAGCAGCCAAGATGTGTCGTTTTACGAGCAGTACTTC,once,TRBV3-1,TRBJ2-7,NA
CASSQGEFVAYEQYF,TGTGCCAGCAGCCAAGGTGAGTTCGTGGCCTACGAGCAGTACTTC,few,TRBV3-1,TRBJ2-7,NA
CSAYLAGSRGNEQFF,TGCAGTGCTTACTTAGCGGGATCTAGGGGCAATGAGCAGTTCTTC,NA,TRBV20-1,TRBJ2-1,TRBD2